This TCR beta chain was documented in a study of CD8 T cells in ankylosing spondylitis. Study-wide results and caveats: Apparently characteristic of ankylosing spondylitis blood was a TCR beta motif (under ten highly homologous variants).

This CDR3 is 15 amino acids long. V was cut by 4 bases and J by 2 bases, with 12 bases left in between. CDR1 is SGHRS, CDR2 YFSETQ, per germline. In regard to this clonotype: The antigen remains unidentified.

Quantitative 5'-RACE with molecular barcodes produced the TCR beta libraries. TCRdb used MiXCR to reprocess the 5' RACE reads, holding one entry per CDR3 protein. The sample holds roughly 450,000 distinct CDR3 sequences; 25% to 30% are singletons and the top ten take about 0.92%. Sequences were obtained from blood, either unsorted or a sorted T cell fraction (not recorded which). This chain links TRBV5-1 with TRBJ1-4, with a possible D match to TRBD1 (6 bases). This receptor was taken from a male donor with ankylosing spondylitis. This CDR3 reads CASSGTGWTNEKLFF. The CDR3 bases are TGCGCCAGCAGCGGAACAGGGTGGACTAATGAAAAACTGTTTTTT.